This T cell receptor (beta chain) was sequenced during a study of CD8+CD57+ T cells in acquired aplastic anemia (dated by TCRdb to 2016 to 2019). As for the study more broadly: DNA extracted from sorted CD4+ and CD8+ cells had a mean of around 3 ug, with a range of 0.2 to 27.4 ug. Healthy donor samples averaged about 9.8 million reads for CD4+ and 11 million to 14 million for CD8+ cells.

Comments on this clonotype: Its antigen is unknown. No base qualities exist here, and no much larger clone lies one base off it.

Genomic DNA served as template for TCR beta VDJ combination and CDR3 sequence profiling. An Illumina HiSeq 2000 was the platform used for TCR repertoire sequencing. For the original study's pipeline: Repertoires were assessed using TRBV/TRBJ rearrangement plots, CDR3 size and DJ length profiles, and Simpson's diversity index. The most abundant DNA sequence in the deep sequencing data was defined as the immunodominant clone. CDR3 amino acid sequences were screened for sharing across subjects and compared with published repertoires and the VDJdb database. The raw public reads went through TCRdb reprocessing: fastp at Q25, MiXCR clone calling, in-frame beta chains kept. Each CDR3 protein appears once, grouped with its most common genes and DNA. The V and J calls shown here were made by TCRdb, not taken from the authors' results. Present in this sample are about 64,000 distinct CDR3 sequences, 50% to 70% of which were seen just once. Jointly, the top ten make up 2.5% of the sample.

In the study, sorted CD4+ and CD8+ blood T cells from patients with severe aplastic anemia and from healthy subjects underwent deep sequencing of TCR repertoires. Ficoll-Paque density gradient centrifugation was used to isolate peripheral blood mononuclear cells. Before DNA was extracted, CD4+ and CD8+ T cells were sorted using either FACS or magnetic beads. What the study reported, not specific to this receptor: Patients and healthy controls showed no significant difference in CD8+ Simpson's diversity (P=0.060). Over 25 CD8+ CDR3 sequences were found in both patients and controls but appeared to be highly expressed in patients and within the immunodominant clones of the patients.

This receptor was taken from a human donor in good health, serving as a control. What was sequenced was sorted CD4+, CD8+, or CD8+CD57+ T cells (not recorded which) from PBMCs.

The DNA reads TGTGCCAGCAGCCAATCCGGGGTGTCAGGGGGTGAGCAGTACTTC. It codes for CASSQSGVSGGEQYF. The chain was built from TRBV25-1 and TRBJ2-7, with TRBD1 identical over 7 junction bases. The germline V gene yields MGHDK for CDR1 and SYGVNS for CDR2. From the cysteine through the phenylalanine, the CDR3 covers 15 amino acids. Just the 45-base CDR3 DNA is kept, in frame starting at base 1. V is pruned by 6 bases and J by 7 bases, leaving 15 bases of the junction without a gene match.